The 22 T cell receptor beta chains presented below share a single source sample, sequenced in a study of T cell responses to AZD1222 COVID-19 vaccine. Only in-frame clones appear in the TCRdb table, and some are missing; sequencing was by immunoSEQ multiplex PCR. This table has over 150,000 clones, less than 90% appearing once. The sample consisted of peripheral blood, taken on day 0 of AZD1222 vaccination. These receptors were taken from an adult in good health.

J is TRBJ1-1 and V is TRBV5-4; D might be TRBD1 (5 bases). The CDR3 runs to 13 residues. Trimming removed 4 bases from V and 8 bases from J, with 15 bases in between. Germline values: CDR1 SGHNT, CDR2 YYREEE (reference sequence). The CDR3 is CASSDRDAPEAFF. CDR3 coding DNA: TGTGCCAGCAGCGACCGGGACGCCCCGGAAGCTTTCTTT.

The chain has TRBV18 and TRBJ1-4; 9 nucleotides line up with TRBD1. The V segment lost 2 bases and the J segment 7 bases; nucleotides outside the gene matches: 2. The length of the CDR3 is 14 residues. Germline lookup yields CDR1 KGHSH and CDR2 LQKENI. CDR3 residues: CASSPGTGPEKLFF. The CDR3 bases are TGTGCCAGCTCACCAGGGACAGGGCCTGAAAAACTGTTTTTT.

The chain carries TRBV19 and TRBJ1-2, with 12 bases lining up with TRBD1. Looked up from germline, CDR1 is LNHDA and CDR2 is SQIVND (reference sequence). The CDR3 is 17 amino acids. V was clipped by 7 bases and J by 6 bases; unmatched bases: 15. CDR3 amino acids: CASTTPGGTGGGDGYTF. For the CDR3, the DNA is TGTGCCAGTACCACCCCAGGTGGGACAGGGGGCGGTGATGGCTACACCTTC.

J is TRBJ2-1 and V is TRBV28; D is perhaps TRBD2 (6 bases). The CDR3 is 14 amino acids. From germline, CDR1 is MDHEN and CDR2 SYDVKM. V was trimmed by 7 bases and J by 7 bases, leaving 17 bases between them. The DNA of the CDR3 is TGTGCCAGCATGGGCGGGCGGGGCCCAAATGAGCAGTTCTTC. This translates into CASMGGRGPNEQFF.

This clone was detected ten times or more. J is TRBJ1-5 and V is TRBV3-1 (or the pseudogene TRBV3-2); D gene uncertain. The CDR3 covers 15 residues. Germline V lookup: CDR1 LGHDT, CDR2 YNNKEL (reference sequence). Trimming left V 0 bases short and J 7 bases short, with 13 bases between. The DNA of the CDR3 is TGTGCCAGCAGCCAAGACATCCGGGTCGGGCAGCCCCAGCATTTT. Amino acid sequence: CASSQDIRVGQPQHF.

The chain employs TRBV6-5 and TRBJ1-1, with D possibly being TRBD1 (6 bases). This CDR3 is 14 amino acids long. CDR1 and CDR2 (germline): MNHEY, SVGAGI. Trimming took off 2 bases at V and 10 bases at J, with 17 bases between the two ends. The CDR3 DNA reads as TGTGCCAGCAGTTACCTCGAGGGGGGGGCGAGAGCTTTCTTT. Encoded protein: CASSYLEGGARAFF.

J is TRBJ2-1 and V is TRBV5-6; 14 nucleotides match TRBD2. Germline CDR1 SGHDT, CDR2 YYEEEE. The CDR3 totals 18 residues. With V trimmed by 0 bases and J by 0 bases, 2 bases remained unmatched. CDR3 in amino acids: CASSLGTSGGNSYNEQFF. In DNA, the CDR3 is TGTGCCAGCAGCTTGGGGACTAGCGGGGGGAACTCCTACAATGAGCAGTTCTTC.

The chain has TRBV7-2 and TRBJ1-2, with TRBD1 matching over 8 bases. V shed 5 bases and J 8 bases; nucleotides not matched to a gene: 10. The CDR3 contains 14 residues. CDR1 is SGHTA and CDR2 is FQGNSA in the germline V gene. CDR3 nucleotides: TGTGCCAGCAGCCCGGGACAGGTCTCGGGGGGCTACACCTTC. Translating gives CASSPGQVSGGYTF. Full variable domain (remainder filled in from reference TRBV7-2 and TRBJ1-2): GAGVSQSPSNKVTEKGKDVELRCDPISGHTALYWYRQSLGQGLEFLIYFQGNSAPDKSGLPSDRFSAERTGGSVSTLTIQRTQQEDSAVYLCASSPGQVSGGYTFGSGTRLTVV.

In this sample, this clone turned up a few times. This rearrangement joins TRBV2 to TRBJ1-2; no reliable D call. The CDR3 has 14 residues. In germline, CDR1 is SNHLY, CDR2 FYNNEI. Trimming took off 6 bases at V and 0 bases at J, with 11 bases between the two ends. DNA for the CDR3: TGTGCCAGCAGGGCACAGACAACTAACTATGGCTACACCTTC. It encodes CASRAQTTNYGYTF.

The CDR3 sequence is CASSLVPTGSEQFF. The CDR3 coding sequence is TGTGCCAGCAGCTTAGTCCCGACAGGGAGTGAGCAGTTCTTC. This sequence joins TRBV11-2 and TRBJ2-1; TRBD1 matches 7 bases. V shed 1 base and J 9 bases; nucleotides not matched to a gene: 6. Germline V gene sequence: CDR1 SGHAT, CDR2 FQNNGV. The CDR3 runs to 14 residues.

This clone has a single count. This rearrangement joins TRBV9 to TRBJ1-3, with D unclear. The V gene lost 1 base and the J gene lost 0 bases, with 2 bases spanning the gap. This CDR3 spans 13 amino acids. Germline assignment: CDR1 SGDLS and CDR2 YYNGEE. The CDR3 region is CASSVSSGNTIYF. The CDR3 nucleotides read TGTGCCAGCAGCGTATCCTCTGGAAACACCATATATTTT.

This rearrangement joins TRBV9 to TRBJ2-2; D might be TRBD2 (6 bases). Germline CDR1 and CDR2: SGDLS and YYNGEE. V lost 0 bases and J 2 bases, leaving 8 bases between the germline ends. This CDR3 comprises 15 residues. The CDR3 nucleotides are TGTGCCAGCAGCGTAGCGGGGGTAAACACCGGGGAGCTGTTTTTT. Residues: CASSVAGVNTGELFF.

This clone was observed a single time. The chain links TRBV5-1 to TRBJ2-2, with TRBD2 matching over 7 bases. There are 16 residues in the CDR3. From germline, CDR1 is SGHRS and CDR2 YFSETQ. Germline trimming cut 0 bases from V and 1 base from J; bases unmatched to any gene: 3. The chain's CDR3 is CASSLVVAGNTGELFF. In DNA form, the CDR3 reads TGCGCCAGCAGCTTGGTAGTAGCGGGGAACACCGGGGAGCTGTTTTTT.

The rearrangement uses TRBV6-2 or TRBV6-3 and TRBJ1-2; tentatively, D is TRBD1 (5 bases). This CDR3 is built from 16 residues. CDR1 and CDR2 (germline): MNHEY, SVGEGT. Trimming removed 0 bases at V and 0 bases at J, with 11 bases between. CDR3 nucleotides: TGTGCCAGCAGTTACTCTGGTCGGACAACTAACTATGGCTACACCTTC. Amino acid sequence: CASSYSGRTTNYGYTF.

CDR3: CASRRGQSYEQYF. In DNA form, the CDR3 reads TGTGCCAGCAGGCGAGGACAGAGCTACGAGCAGTACTTC. The chain combines TRBV6-5 with TRBJ2-7; maybe TRBD1 (6 bases). The CDR3 contains 13 residues. With 6 bases removed from V and 3 bases from J, the gap between germline ends came to 12 bases. Germline values: CDR1 MNHEY, CDR2 SVGAGI.

This chain uses TRBV5-1 with TRBJ2-1; D ambiguous. Looked up from germline, CDR1 is SGHRS and CDR2 is YFSETQ. CDR3 length: 11 amino acids. Trimming pared 3 bases from V and 10 bases from J, leaving 8 bases between. The CDR3 DNA reads as TGCGCCAGCAGCTCAGGACCCGAGCAGTTCTTC. This translates into CASSSGPEQFF.

The chain combines TRBV4-1 with TRBJ2-7, with D tentatively TRBD1 (5 bases). This CDR3 contains 15 residues. Germline loops: CDR1 MGHRA, CDR2 YSYEKL. Trimming stripped 3 bases from V and 1 base from J, with 13 bases between. The chain's CDR3 is CASSHVQGLSYEQYF. The CDR3 nucleotides read TGCGCCAGCAGCCATGTCCAGGGCCTATCCTACGAGCAGTACTTC.

V usage is TRBV2 and J usage is TRBJ2-7; 8 positions match TRBD1. After removal of 6 bases from V and 2 bases from J, the junction contained 12 bases not matched to a gene. The length of the CDR3 is 16 residues. Germline V lookup: CDR1 SNHLY, CDR2 FYNNEI. CDR3 bases: TGTGCCAGCAGAACAGGGGGACCCACCGTCACCTACGAGCAGTACTTC. Protein sequence: CASRTGGPTVTYEQYF.

This chain links TRBV19 with TRBJ2-1; 11 bases line up with TRBD2. This CDR3 has 14 amino acids. The V gene's germline CDR1 is LNHDA and CDR2 SQIVND (reference sequence). Trimming at V came to 3 bases and at J to 6 bases, leaving 1 base not matched to a gene. Written as DNA, the CDR3 is TGTGCCAGTAGTATCACTAGCGGGGGCAATGAGCAGTTCTTC. This sequence encodes CASSITSGGNEQFF.

The CDR3, as DNA: TGCGCCAGCAGCCTCGATGGGGCAGTCTATGGCTACACCTTC. As protein: CASSLDGAVYGYTF. The chain joins TRBV5-1 to TRBJ1-2; perhaps TRBD1 as D (5 bases). The germline V and J ends were trimmed by 4 bases and 4 bases, with 14 bases remaining between them. Per the germline V gene, CDR1 is SGHRS and CDR2 is YFSETQ. The CDR3 sequence is 14 residues long.

The V gene is TRBV7-2, the J gene TRBJ2-2; 9 bases fit TRBD2. Germline V gene data show CDR1 as SGHTA and CDR2 as FQGNSA. CDR3 length equals 18 residues. The ends lost 5 bases at V and 1 base at J; junction bases unmatched: 11. CDR3 DNA: TGTGCCAGCAGCCTAAGGCCCGGGACTAGCTGGAACACCGGGGAGCTGTTTTTT. Translating gives CASSLRPGTSWNTGELFF.

The chain links TRBV28 to TRBJ1-1; the D is unclear. In germline, CDR1 is MDHEN, CDR2 SYDVKM. The CDR3 covers 13 residues. Trimming took off 2 bases at V and 10 bases at J, with 14 bases between the two ends. CDR3 DNA sequence: TGTGCCAGCAGTTTAGATCGACCGGGCGGAGCTTTCTTT. Its translation: CASSLDRPGGAFF.